This T cell receptor beta chain was found in a study of CD8 T cells in Susac syndrome. CDR1 MNHEY and CDR2 SVGEGT come from the germline V gene. There are 15 residues in the CDR3. Trimming at V came to 5 bases and at J to 9 bases, leaving 7 bases not matched to a gene. After extraction with the RNeasy kit, about 0.45 to 1 ug of the RNA was reverse transcribed using random hexamers. TCRdb itself ran the immunoSEQ multiplex PCR reads through MiXCR, one entry per CDR3 protein. The table records about 160,000 distinct CDR3 sequences, about 91% of them present only once. The TCR originated in a human donor in good health. This chain connects TRBV6-2 or TRBV6-3 to TRBJ2-1; 13 bases line up with TRBD2. The source material was CD4+ T cells from PBMCs. The CDR3 loop is CASSPGLAGVGEQFF. CDR3 DNA sequence: TGTGCCAGCAGTCCAGGACTAGCGGGAGTCGGTGAGCAGTTCTTC.